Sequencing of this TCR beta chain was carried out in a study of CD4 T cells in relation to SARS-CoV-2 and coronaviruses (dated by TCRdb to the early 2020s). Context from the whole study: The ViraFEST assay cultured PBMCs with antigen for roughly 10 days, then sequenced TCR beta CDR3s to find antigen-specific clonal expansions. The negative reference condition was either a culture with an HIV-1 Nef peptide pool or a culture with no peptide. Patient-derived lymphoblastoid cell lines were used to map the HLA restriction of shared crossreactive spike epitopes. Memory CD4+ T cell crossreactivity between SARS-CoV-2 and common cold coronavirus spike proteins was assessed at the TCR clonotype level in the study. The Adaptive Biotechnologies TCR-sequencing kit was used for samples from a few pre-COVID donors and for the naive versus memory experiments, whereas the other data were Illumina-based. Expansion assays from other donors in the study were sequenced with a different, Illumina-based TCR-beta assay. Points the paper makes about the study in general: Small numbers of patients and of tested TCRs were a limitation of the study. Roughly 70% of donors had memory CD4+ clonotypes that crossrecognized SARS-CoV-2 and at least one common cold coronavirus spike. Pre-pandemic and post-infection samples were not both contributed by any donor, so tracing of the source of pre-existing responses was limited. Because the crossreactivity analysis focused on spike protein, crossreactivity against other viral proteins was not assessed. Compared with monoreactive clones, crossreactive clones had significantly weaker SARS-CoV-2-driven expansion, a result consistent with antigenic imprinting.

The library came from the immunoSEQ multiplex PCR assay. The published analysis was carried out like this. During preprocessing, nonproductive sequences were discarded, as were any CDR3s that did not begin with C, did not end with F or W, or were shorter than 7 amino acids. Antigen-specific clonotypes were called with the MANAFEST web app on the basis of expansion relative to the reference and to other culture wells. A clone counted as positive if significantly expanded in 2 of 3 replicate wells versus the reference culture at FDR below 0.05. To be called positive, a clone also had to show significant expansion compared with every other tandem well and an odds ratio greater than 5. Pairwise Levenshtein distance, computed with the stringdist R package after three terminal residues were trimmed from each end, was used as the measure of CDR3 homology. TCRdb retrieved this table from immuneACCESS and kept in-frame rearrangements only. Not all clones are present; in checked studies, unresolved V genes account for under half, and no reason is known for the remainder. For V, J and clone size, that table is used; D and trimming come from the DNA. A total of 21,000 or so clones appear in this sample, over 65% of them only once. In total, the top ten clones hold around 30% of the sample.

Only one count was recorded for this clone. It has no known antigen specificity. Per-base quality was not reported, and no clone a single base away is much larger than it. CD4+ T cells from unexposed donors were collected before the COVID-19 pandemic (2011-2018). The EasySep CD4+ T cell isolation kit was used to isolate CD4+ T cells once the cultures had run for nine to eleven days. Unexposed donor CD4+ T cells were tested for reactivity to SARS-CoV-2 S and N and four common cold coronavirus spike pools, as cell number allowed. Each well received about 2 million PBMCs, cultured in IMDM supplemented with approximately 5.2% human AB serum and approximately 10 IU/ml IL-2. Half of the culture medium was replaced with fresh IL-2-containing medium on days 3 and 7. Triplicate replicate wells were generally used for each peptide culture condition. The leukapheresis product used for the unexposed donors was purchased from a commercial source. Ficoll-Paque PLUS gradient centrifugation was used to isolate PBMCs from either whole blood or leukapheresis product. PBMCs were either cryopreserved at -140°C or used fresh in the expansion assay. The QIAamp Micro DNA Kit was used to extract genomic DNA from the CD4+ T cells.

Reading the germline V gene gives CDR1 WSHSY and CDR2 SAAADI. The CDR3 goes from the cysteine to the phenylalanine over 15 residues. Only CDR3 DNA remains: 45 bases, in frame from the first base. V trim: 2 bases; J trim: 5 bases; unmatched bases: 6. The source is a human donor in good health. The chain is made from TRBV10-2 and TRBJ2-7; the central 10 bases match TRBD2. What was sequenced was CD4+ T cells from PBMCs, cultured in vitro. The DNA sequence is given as TGCGCCAGCAGTGAGACTAGCGGGGAAGGCGACGAGCAGTACTTC. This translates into CASSETSGEGDEQYF.